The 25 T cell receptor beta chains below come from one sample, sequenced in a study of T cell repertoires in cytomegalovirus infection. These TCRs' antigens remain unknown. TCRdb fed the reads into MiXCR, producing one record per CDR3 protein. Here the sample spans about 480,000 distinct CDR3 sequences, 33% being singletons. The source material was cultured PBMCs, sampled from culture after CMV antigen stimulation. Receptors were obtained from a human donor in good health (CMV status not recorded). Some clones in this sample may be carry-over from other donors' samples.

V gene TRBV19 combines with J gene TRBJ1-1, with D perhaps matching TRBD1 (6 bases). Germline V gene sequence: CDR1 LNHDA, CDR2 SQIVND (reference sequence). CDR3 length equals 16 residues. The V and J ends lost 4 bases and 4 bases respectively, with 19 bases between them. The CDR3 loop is CASSTGTAQGFTEAFF. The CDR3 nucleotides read TGTGCCAGTAGTACTGGGACCGCGCAGGGGTTCACTGAAGCTTTCTTT. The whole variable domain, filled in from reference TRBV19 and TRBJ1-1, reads DGGITQSPKYLFRKEGQNVTLSCEQNLNHDAMYWYRQDPGQGLRLIYYSQIVNDFQKGDIAEGYSVSREKKESFPLTVTSAQKNPTAFYLCASSTGTAQGFTEAFFGQGTRLTVV.

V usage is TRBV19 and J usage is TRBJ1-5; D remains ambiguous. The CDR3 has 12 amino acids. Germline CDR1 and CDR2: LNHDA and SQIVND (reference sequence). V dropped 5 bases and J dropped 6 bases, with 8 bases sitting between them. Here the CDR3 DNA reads TGTGCCAGTAGTCTGCCACGTCAGCCCCAGCATTTT. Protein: CASSLPRQPQHF.

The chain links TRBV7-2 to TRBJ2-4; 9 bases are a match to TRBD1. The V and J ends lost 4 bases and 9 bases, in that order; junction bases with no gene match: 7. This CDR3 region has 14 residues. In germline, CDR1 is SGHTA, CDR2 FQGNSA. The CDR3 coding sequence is TGTGCCAGCAGCTCGGACAGGGGTTCAGTCATTCAGTACTTC. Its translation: CASSSDRGSVIQYF.

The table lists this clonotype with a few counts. As DNA, the CDR3 is TGTGCCAGCAGTTCGACAGGGGGCGTCAACGAGCAGTACTTC. It codes for CASSSTGGVNEQYF. The V and J genes are TRBV12-3 or TRBV12-4 and TRBJ2-7; TRBD1 matches at 10 bases. Trimming at V came to 4 bases and at J to 5 bases, leaving 5 bases not matched to a gene. The CDR3 sequence is 14 residues long.

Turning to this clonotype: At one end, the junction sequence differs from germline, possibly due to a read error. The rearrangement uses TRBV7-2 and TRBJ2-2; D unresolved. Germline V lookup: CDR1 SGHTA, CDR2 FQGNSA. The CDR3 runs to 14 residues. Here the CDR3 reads CASSFDGNAGELFF. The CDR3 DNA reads TGTGCCAGCAGCTTTGATGGGAACGCCGGGGAGCTGTTTTTT. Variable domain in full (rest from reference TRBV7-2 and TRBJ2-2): GAGVSQSPSNKVTEKGKDVELRCDPISGHTALYWYRQSLGQGLEFLIYFQGNSAPDKSGLPSDRFSAERTGGSVSTLTIQRTQQEDSAVYLCASSFDGNAGELFFGEGSRLTVL.

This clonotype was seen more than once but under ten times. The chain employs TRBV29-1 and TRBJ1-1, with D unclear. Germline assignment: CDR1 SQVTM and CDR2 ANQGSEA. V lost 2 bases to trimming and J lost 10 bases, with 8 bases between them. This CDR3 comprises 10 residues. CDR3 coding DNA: TGCAGCGTTGAAAGGAATGTAGCTTTCTTT. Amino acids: CSVERNVAFF.

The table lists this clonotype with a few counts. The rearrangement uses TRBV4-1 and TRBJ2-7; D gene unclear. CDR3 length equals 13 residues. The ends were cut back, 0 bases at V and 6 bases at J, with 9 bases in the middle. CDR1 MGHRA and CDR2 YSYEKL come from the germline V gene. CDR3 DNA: TGCGCCAGCAGCCAAGATATAGGGCTCGAGCAGTACTTC. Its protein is CASSQDIGLEQYF.

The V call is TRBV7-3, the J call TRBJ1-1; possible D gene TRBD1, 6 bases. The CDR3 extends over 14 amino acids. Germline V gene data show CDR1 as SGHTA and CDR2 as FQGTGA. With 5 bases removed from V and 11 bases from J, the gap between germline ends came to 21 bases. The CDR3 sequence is CASSPTTDGGPAFF. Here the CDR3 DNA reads TGTGCCAGCAGCCCTACGACCGATGGGGGCCCGGCTTTCTTT.

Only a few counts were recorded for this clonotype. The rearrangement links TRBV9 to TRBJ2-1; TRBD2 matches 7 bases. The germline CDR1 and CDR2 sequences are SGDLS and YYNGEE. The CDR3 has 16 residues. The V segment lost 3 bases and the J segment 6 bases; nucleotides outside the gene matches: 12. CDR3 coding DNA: TGTGCCAGCAGCGCCCCGGGGCAGCGGGAATTCAATGAGCAGTTCTTC. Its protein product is CASSAPGQREFNEQFF.

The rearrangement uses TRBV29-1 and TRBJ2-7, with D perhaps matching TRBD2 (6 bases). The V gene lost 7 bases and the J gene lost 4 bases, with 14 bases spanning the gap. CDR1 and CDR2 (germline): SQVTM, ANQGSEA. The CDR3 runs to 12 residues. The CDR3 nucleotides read TGCAGCGGGGGGGACGGGGGATACGAGCAGTACTTC. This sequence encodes CSGGDGGYEQYF.

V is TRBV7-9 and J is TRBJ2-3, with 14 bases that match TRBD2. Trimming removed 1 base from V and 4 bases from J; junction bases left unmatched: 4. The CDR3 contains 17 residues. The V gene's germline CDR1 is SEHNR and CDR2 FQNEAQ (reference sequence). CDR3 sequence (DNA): TGTGCCAGCAGCTTAGGGGGACTAGCGGGAGTCCCAGATACGCAGTATTTT. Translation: CASSLGGLAGVPDTQYF.

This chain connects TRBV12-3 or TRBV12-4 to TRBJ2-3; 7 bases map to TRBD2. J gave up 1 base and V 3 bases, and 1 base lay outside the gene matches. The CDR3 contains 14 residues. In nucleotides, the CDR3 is TGTGCCAGCAGTTTCCGGGGGGGCACAGATACGCAGTATTTT. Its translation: CASSFRGGTDTQYF.

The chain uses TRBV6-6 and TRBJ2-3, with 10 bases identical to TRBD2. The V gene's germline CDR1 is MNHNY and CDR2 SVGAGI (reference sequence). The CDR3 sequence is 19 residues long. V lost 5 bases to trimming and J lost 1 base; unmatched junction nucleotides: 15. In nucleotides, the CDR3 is TGTGCCAGCAGTCCCTACCCTAGCGGGAGTGGGTTTGGCACAGATACGCAGTATTTT. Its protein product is CASSPYPSGSGFGTDTQYF.

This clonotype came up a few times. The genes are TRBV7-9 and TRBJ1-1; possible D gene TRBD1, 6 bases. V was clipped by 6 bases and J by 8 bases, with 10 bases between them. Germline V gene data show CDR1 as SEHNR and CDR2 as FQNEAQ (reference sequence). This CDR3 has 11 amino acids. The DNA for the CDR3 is TGTGCCAGCAGGGGACACCTAGAAGCTTTCTTT. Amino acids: CASRGHLEAFF.

For the CDR3, the DNA is TGTGCCAGTAGTGAGACAGGGGGGCCCTACAATGAGCAGTTCTTC. Translation gives CASSETGGPYNEQFF. The rearrangement joins TRBV19 to TRBJ2-1, with 9 positions matching TRBD1. Trimming took 5 bases from V and 2 from J; bases not matched to a gene: 4. The CDR3 spans 15 residues. CDR1 is LNHDA, CDR2 SQIVND, per germline (reference sequence).

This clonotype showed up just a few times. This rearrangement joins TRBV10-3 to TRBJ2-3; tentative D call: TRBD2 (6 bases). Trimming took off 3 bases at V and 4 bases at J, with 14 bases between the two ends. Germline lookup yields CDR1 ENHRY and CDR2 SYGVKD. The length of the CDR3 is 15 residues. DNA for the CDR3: TGTGCCATCAGTGATTCTAGCGTTCCTGCAGATACGCAGTATTTT. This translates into CAISDSSVPADTQYF.

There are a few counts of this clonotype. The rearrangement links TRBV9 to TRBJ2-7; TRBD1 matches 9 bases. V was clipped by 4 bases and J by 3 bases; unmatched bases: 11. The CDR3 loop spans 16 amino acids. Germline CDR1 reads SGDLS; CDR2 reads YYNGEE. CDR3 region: CASSLEPGTGYYEQYF. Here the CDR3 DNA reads TGTGCCAGCAGCTTAGAACCCGGGACAGGGTACTACGAGCAGTACTTC.

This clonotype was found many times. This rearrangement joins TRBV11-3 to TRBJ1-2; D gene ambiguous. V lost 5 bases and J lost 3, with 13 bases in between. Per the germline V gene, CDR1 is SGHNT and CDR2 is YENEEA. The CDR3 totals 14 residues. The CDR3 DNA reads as TGTGCCAGCAGCCCGAGGTCGGAGTACTATGGCTACACCTTC. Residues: CASSPRSEYYGYTF.

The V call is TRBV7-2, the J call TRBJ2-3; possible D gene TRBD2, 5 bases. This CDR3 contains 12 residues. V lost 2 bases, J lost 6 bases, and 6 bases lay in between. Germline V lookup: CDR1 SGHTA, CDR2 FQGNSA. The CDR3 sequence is CASSLRRDTQYF. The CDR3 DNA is TGTGCCAGCAGCTTAAGGAGGGATACGCAGTATTTT.

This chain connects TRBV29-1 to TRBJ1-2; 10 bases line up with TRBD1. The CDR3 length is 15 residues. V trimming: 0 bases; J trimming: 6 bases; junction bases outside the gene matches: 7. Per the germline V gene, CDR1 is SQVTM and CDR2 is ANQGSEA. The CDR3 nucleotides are TGCAGCGTTGAAGATATGGACAGGGGGAAAGATGGCTACACCTTC. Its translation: CSVEDMDRGKDGYTF.

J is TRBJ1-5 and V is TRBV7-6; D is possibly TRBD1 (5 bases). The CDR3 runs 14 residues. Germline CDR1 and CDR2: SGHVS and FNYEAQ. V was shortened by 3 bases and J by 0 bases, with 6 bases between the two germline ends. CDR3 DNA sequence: TGTGCCAGCAGCTTCACAGGTAGCAATCAGCCCCAGCATTTT. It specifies CASSFTGSNQPQHF. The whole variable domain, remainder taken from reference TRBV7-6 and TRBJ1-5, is GAGVSQSPRYKVTKRGQDVALRCDPISGHVSLYWYRQALGQGPEFLTYFNYEAQQDKSGLPNDRFSAERPEGSISTLTIQRTEQRDSAMYRCASSFTGSNQPQHFGDGTRLSIL.

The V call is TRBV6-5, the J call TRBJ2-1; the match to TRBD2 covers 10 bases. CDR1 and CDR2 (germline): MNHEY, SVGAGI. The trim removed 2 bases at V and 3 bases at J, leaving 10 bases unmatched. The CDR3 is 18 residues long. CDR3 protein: CASSYRASGRRYYNEQFF. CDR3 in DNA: TGTGCCAGCAGTTACAGGGCTAGCGGGAGACGGTACTACAATGAGCAGTTCTTC.

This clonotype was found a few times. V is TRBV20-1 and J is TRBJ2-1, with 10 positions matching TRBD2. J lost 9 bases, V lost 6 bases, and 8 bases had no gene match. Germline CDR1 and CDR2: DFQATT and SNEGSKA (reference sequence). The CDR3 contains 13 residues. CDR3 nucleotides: TGCAGTGCACCAGCGGGAGGGACTGTTGAGCAGTTCTTC. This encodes CSAPAGGTVEQFF.

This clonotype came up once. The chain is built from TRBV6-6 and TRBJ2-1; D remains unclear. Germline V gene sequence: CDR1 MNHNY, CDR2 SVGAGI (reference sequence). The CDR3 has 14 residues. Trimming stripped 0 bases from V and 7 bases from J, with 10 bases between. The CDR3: CASSYSGLLNEQFF. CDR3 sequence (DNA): TGTGCCAGCAGTTACTCCGGTCTTCTTAATGAGCAGTTCTTC.

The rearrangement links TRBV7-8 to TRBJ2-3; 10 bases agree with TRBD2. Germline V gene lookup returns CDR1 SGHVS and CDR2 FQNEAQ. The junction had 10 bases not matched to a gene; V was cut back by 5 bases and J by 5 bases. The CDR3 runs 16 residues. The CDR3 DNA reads TGTGCCAGCAGCGGAATTGGGACTAGCGTTAAAGATACGCAGTATTTT. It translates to CASSGIGTSVKDTQYF.